Below, 10 T cell receptor beta chains from the same sample are listed, as sequenced in a study of blood T cell repertoires in COVID-19. TCRdb's table, derived via immunoSEQ multiplex PCR, lists solely in-frame clones and lacks some. This table has about 100,000 clones, roughly 87% appearing once. Specimen: peripheral blood. The receptors come from a man aged 30 to 39 in a cohort sampled during active COVID-19.

The table lists this clone with a few counts. This sequence joins TRBV6-1 and TRBJ1-6; TRBD1 matches 10 bases. J lost 13 bases, V lost 2 bases, and 8 bases had no gene match. CDR1 is MNHNS and CDR2 is SASEGT in the germline V gene. The CDR3 is 15 amino acids. The DNA for the CDR3 is TGTGCCAGCAGTGAACCCCGGGACAGGGGTGCGCCCCTCCACTTT. This translates into CASSEPRDRGAPLHF.

The CDR3 region is CASSQGGGAVSYNEQFF. The CDR3 DNA is TGCGCCAGCAGCCAAGGCGGCGGGGCCGTATCCTACAATGAGCAGTTCTTC. The chain combines TRBV4-1 with TRBJ2-1; D possibly corresponds to TRBD2 (6 bases). The germline V gene encodes CDR1 MGHRA and CDR2 YSYEKL. The germline V and J ends were trimmed by 1 base and 1 base, with 14 bases remaining between them. This CDR3 is 17 amino acids long.

J is TRBJ2-2 and V is TRBV19, with a possible D match to TRBD1 (5 bases). The germline CDR1 and CDR2 sequences are LNHDA and SQIVND (reference sequence). The CDR3 extends over 16 amino acids. Trimming left V 7 bases short and J 7 bases short, with 22 bases between. The CDR3 sequence is CASTDQVGLRVGELFF. The CDR3 region has the DNA TGTGCCAGTACCGATCAGGTGGGGCTTCGAGTCGGGGAGCTGTTTTTT.

The V and J genes are TRBV6-2 or TRBV6-3 and TRBJ1-1; D is uncertain. In germline, CDR1 is MNHEY, CDR2 SVGEGT. The V and J ends lost 4 bases and 3 bases respectively, with 3 bases between them. The CDR3 contains 11 residues. The CDR3 here is CASSSYTEAFF. In DNA, the CDR3 is TGTGCCAGCAGTTCTTACACTGAAGCTTTCTTT.

The chain has TRBV9 and TRBJ2-1, with TRBD2 identical over 9 bases. J lost 8 bases, V lost 0 bases, and 9 bases had no gene match. The CDR3 totals 16 residues. Germline CDR1 SGDLS, CDR2 YYNGEE. The CDR3 loop is CASSVGGSGGYDEQFF. The DNA of the CDR3 is TGTGCCAGCAGCGTAGGTGGTAGCGGGGGCTATGATGAGCAGTTCTTC. Supplemented by reference TRBV9 and TRBJ2-1, the full variable domain reads DSGVTQTPKHLITATGQRVTLRCSPRSGDLSVYWYQQSLDQGLQFLIQYYNGEERAKGNILERFSAQQFPDLHSELNLSSLELGDSALYFCASSVGGSGGYDEQFFGPGTRLTVL.

J is TRBJ2-3 and V is TRBV29-1, with 8 bases matching TRBD2. The V gene's germline CDR1 is SQVTM and CDR2 ANQGSEA. The length of the CDR3 is 14 residues. Trimming took 8 bases from V and 1 from J; bases not matched to a gene: 8. The CDR3 sequence: CSSSGGEGTDTQYF. CDR3 DNA sequence: TGCAGCTCCTCCGGGGGGGAGGGCACAGATACGCAGTATTTT.

V gene TRBV5-8 combines with J gene TRBJ2-4, with a weak D call TRBD1 (7 bases). The length of the CDR3 is 17 residues. Per germline, CDR1 SGHTS and CDR2 YDEGEE. V was cut by 5 bases and J by 2 bases, with 20 bases left in between. The CDR3 spells CASSRKAGQLSKNIQYF. The DNA of the CDR3 is TGTGCCAGCAGTAGGAAGGCGGGACAGCTTTCCAAAAACATTCAGTACTTC.

V gene TRBV5-1 combines with J gene TRBJ2-1; D gene unclear. CDR1 and CDR2 from the germline V gene are SGHRS and YFSETQ. V was shortened by 4 bases and J by 9 bases, with 8 bases between the two germline ends. The CDR3 is 11 amino acids. DNA for the CDR3: TGCGCCAGCAGCGTTGAGGTTGAGCAGTTCTTC. It yields the protein CASSVEVEQFF.

The rearrangement joins TRBV30 to TRBJ1-4, with D possibly matching TRBD1 (5 bases). Trimming removed 1 base from V and 7 bases from J, with 13 bases in between. Germline V lookup: CDR1 GTSNPN, CDR2 SVGIG (reference sequence). This CDR3 is built from 14 residues. The CDR3 spells CAWSDGGDGEKLFF. The CDR3 DNA is TGTGCCTGGAGTGACGGGGGTGACGGTGAAAAACTGTTTTTT.

Here the CDR3 DNA reads TGTGCCAGCAGCTTAGAGGGGACAGCCCAAGAGACCCAGTACTTC. Encoded protein: CASSLEGTAQETQYF. The V and J genes are TRBV7-6 and TRBJ2-5, with 7 bases identical to TRBD1. This CDR3 spans 15 amino acids. The germline V gene has CDR1 SGHVS and CDR2 FNYEAQ. The V gene end was trimmed by 1 base and the J gene end by 1 base; junction bases not matched to a gene: 3.